The source of this T cell receptor (beta chain) is a study of T cells in Graves' hyperthyroidism and ophthalmopathy. Lactation, pregnancy, other autoimmune disease or uncontrolled infection excluded patients. V shed 4 bases, J shed 7 bases, and the junction held 7 bases outside the gene matches. The CDR3 sequence is 13 residues long. Germline values: CDR1 SQVTM, CDR2 ANQGSEA. RNA transcripts served as the template for amplifying TCR beta CDR3 regions. First-round RT-PCR targeting the TCR CDR3 was performed with the HTBI primer set. Each CDR3 protein gets one entry after TCRdb re-called the multiplex PCR reads with MiXCR. The table has about 660,000 distinct CDR3 sequences, less than 45% seen once.

Sequencing was performed on peripheral blood or thyroid tissue (not recorded which). The receptor was isolated from an adult man with Graves' disease, either hyperthyroidism or ophthalmopathy (not recorded which). The V and J genes are TRBV29-1 and TRBJ2-5, with 9 nucleotides matching TRBD1. The CDR3 nucleotides read TGCAGCGTTGGGGGAGACAGGGGGAGGACCCAGTACTTC. Translation gives CSVGGDRGRTQYF.